The rows below give T cell receptor beta chains drawn from one sample of a study of blood T cell repertoires in COVID-19. The table came from immunoSEQ multiplex PCR; TCRdb's copy has only in-frame clones and leaves some out. The table has over 350,000 clones, 80% to 90% seen once. Sequenced input: peripheral blood. These receptors were obtained from a woman aged 25 to 45 with acute or convalescent COVID-19. CDR3s include the opening cysteine and the closing phenylalanine or tryptophan. Each record gives: D gene, V gene, J gene, clone size, CDR3 protein, CDR3 DNA. The D gene is left open where the match is weak. Only part of the rows carry a size: once, few, many, or a class if the clone is expanded.

D gene: NA; V gene: TRBV21-1; J gene: TRBJ2-7; clone size: NA; CDR3 protein: CASSPPEGRGFCEQYF; CDR3 DNA: TGTGCCAGCAGTCCCCCCGAGGGCAGGGGGTTCTGCGAGCAGTACTTC
D gene: NA; V gene: TRBV2; J gene: TRBJ2-7; clone size: NA; CDR3 protein: CASREWSEQYF; CDR3 DNA: TGTGCCAGCAGAGAATGGAGCGAGCAGTACTTC
D gene: NA; V gene: TRBV11-2; J gene: TRBJ1-2; clone size: once; CDR3 protein: CASSLRGLSYGYTF; CDR3 DNA: TGTGCCAGCAGCTTAAGAGGTTTGAGCTATGGCTACACCTTC
D gene: TRBD2; V gene: TRBV5-1; J gene: TRBJ2-2; clone size: NA; CDR3 protein: CASSQSGGSAGELFF; CDR3 DNA: TGCGCCAGCAGCCAGAGCGGGGGGAGTGCCGGGGAGCTGTTTTTT
D gene: NA; V gene: TRBV3-1/TRBV3-2; J gene: TRBJ1-1; clone size: NA; CDR3 protein: CASSQARSIWAFF; CDR3 DNA: TGTGCCAGCAGCCAAGCCCGGTCTATTTGGGCTTTCTTT
D gene: NA; V gene: TRBV27; J gene: TRBJ1-5; clone size: few; CDR3 protein: CASPCVQGNQPQHF; CDR3 DNA: TGTGCCAGCCCCTGCGTCCAGGGGAATCAGCCCCAGCATTTT
D gene: TRBD1; V gene: TRBV5-6; J gene: TRBJ1-6; clone size: NA; CDR3 protein: CASSSQGANSPLHF; CDR3 DNA: TGTGCCAGCAGCTCGCAGGGGGCCAATTCACCCCTCCACTTT
D gene: NA; V gene: TRBV19; J gene: TRBJ1-5; clone size: NA; CDR3 protein: CASSIDADSNQPQHF; CDR3 DNA: TGTGCCAGTAGTATAGATGCGGATAGCAATCAGCCCCAGCATTTT
D gene: TRBD1; V gene: TRBV29-1; J gene: TRBJ2-5; clone size: NA; CDR3 protein: CSVVGTGGWETQYF; CDR3 DNA: TGCAGCGTTGTCGGGACAGGGGGCTGGGAGACCCAGTACTTC
D gene: TRBD1; V gene: TRBV30; J gene: TRBJ1-5; clone size: once; CDR3 protein: CAWSKTGGQPQHF; CDR3 DNA: TGTGCCTGGAGTAAGACAGGGGGTCAGCCCCAGCATTTT
D gene: NA; V gene: TRBV19; J gene: TRBJ2-7; clone size: few; CDR3 protein: CASSPDSESSYEQYF; CDR3 DNA: TGTGCCAGTAGTCCTGACAGTGAAAGCTCCTACGAGCAGTACTTC
D gene: TRBD2; V gene: TRBV24-1; J gene: TRBJ2-1; clone size: NA; CDR3 protein: CATSDFSTGGYNEQFF; CDR3 DNA: TGTGCCACCAGTGATTTTTCGACGGGGGGTTACAATGAGCAGTTCTTC
D gene: TRBD2; V gene: TRBV4-1; J gene: TRBJ2-2; clone size: NA; CDR3 protein: CASSPLAKTSGDGHLGELFF; CDR3 DNA: TGCGCCAGCAGCCCCCTCGCAAAGACTAGCGGGGACGGCCATCTCGGGGAGCTGTTTTTT
D gene: NA; V gene: TRBV28; J gene: TRBJ1-3; clone size: NA; CDR3 protein: CASNRVSGNTIYF; CDR3 DNA: TGTGCCAGCAACCGGGTATCTGGAAACACCATATATTTT
D gene: TRBD1; V gene: TRBV3-1/TRBV3-2; J gene: TRBJ2-2; clone size: NA; CDR3 protein: CASSNGQVNTGELFF; CDR3 DNA: TGTGCCAGCAGCAACGGACAGGTGAACACCGGGGAGCTGTTTTTT
D gene: NA; V gene: TRBV6-6; J gene: TRBJ1-1; clone size: NA; CDR3 protein: CASSYISYLDTEAFF; CDR3 DNA: TGTGCCAGCAGTTACATTAGCTATTTGGACACTGAAGCTTTCTTT
D gene: NA; V gene: TRBV7-2; J gene: TRBJ1-3; clone size: NA; CDR3 protein: CASSLGLGAGNTIYF; CDR3 DNA: TGTGCCAGCAGCTTAGGTCTGGGAGCCGGAAACACCATATATTTT
D gene: TRBD1; V gene: TRBV6-1; J gene: TRBJ1-2; clone size: NA; CDR3 protein: CASSGQGKRSNYGYTF; CDR3 DNA: TGTGCCAGCAGTGGACAGGGGAAACGGAGTAACTATGGCTACACCTTC
D gene: TRBD2; V gene: TRBV28; J gene: TRBJ2-2; clone size: NA; CDR3 protein: CASSLNGGAVAGELFF; CDR3 DNA: TGTGCCAGCAGCCTTAACGGGGGGGCCGTGGCCGGGGAGCTGTTTTTT
D gene: TRBD2; V gene: TRBV5-4; J gene: TRBJ2-3; clone size: NA; CDR3 protein: CASSPGGALTDTQYF; CDR3 DNA: TGTGCCAGCAGCCCCGGGGGGGCTCTCACAGATACGCAGTATTTT
D gene: TRBD1; V gene: TRBV5-1; J gene: TRBJ1-5; clone size: NA; CDR3 protein: CASSFTGGDRPQHF; CDR3 DNA: TGCGCCAGCAGCTTTACAGGGGGGGATCGGCCCCAGCATTTT
D gene: TRBD1; V gene: TRBV7-2; J gene: TRBJ2-1; clone size: NA; CDR3 protein: CASRDPGQVFDEQFF; CDR3 DNA: TGTGCCAGCAGGGATCCGGGACAGGTGTTCGATGAGCAGTTCTTC
D gene: TRBD1; V gene: TRBV5-1; J gene: TRBJ2-7; clone size: once; CDR3 protein: CASSLDGTGVGEQYF; CDR3 DNA: TGCGCCAGCAGCTTGGATGGGACAGGGGTCGGCGAGCAGTACTTC
D gene: NA; V gene: TRBV10-3; J gene: TRBJ1-5; clone size: NA; CDR3 protein: CAISELGQPQHF; CDR3 DNA: TGTGCCATCAGTGAGCTCGGTCAGCCCCAGCATTTT
D gene: NA; V gene: TRBV19; J gene: TRBJ1-1; clone size: NA; CDR3 protein: CASSPLRGEAFF; CDR3 DNA: TGTGCCAGTAGCCCCCTAAGGGGAGAAGCTTTCTTT